This TCR beta chain was identified in a study of blood T cell repertoires in COVID-19. Overall study context: T cells, B-cell-depleted T cells, or PBMCs provided the cDNA or gDNA that served as material.

The CDR3 is 14 residues long. Per the germline V gene, CDR1 is MGHDK and CDR2 is SYGVNS. V gave up 7 bases and J gave up 0 bases, with 7 bases separating them. Authors' methods: Amplifying reference gene primers gave estimates of nucleated cell counts. Profiling relied on immunoSEQ multiplex PCR, and the TCRdb table lists in-frame clones only, not all of them. D and trimming come from the DNA, and the V and J calls and clone size come from that table. Of 220,000 or so clones in the sample, 90% were seen once. Sequencing used PBMCs or T cells enriched from blood (not recorded which). This clonotype was obtained from a man aged 25 to 40 who had been exposed to COVID-19. The chain has TRBV25-1 and TRBJ1-6; no firm D call. The CDR3 region is CASMRSSYNSPLHF. The CDR3 DNA reads as TGTGCCAGCATGCGGAGCTCCTATAATTCACCCCTCCACTTT.